The 4 T cell receptor beta chains below were found in one sample sequenced in a study of T cells in Graves' hyperthyroidism and ophthalmopathy. Template material for amplifying TCR beta CDR3 regions consisted of RNA transcripts. The HTBI primer set was used in a first-round RT-PCR of the TCR CDR3. TCRdb fed the multiplex PCR reads into MiXCR, producing one record per CDR3 protein. The data contain around 600,000 distinct CDR3 sequences, roughly 45% of them seen just once; the ten biggest clones take up approximately 6.8%. Sequencing was performed on peripheral blood or thyroid tissue (not recorded which). These receptors were taken from an adult man with Graves' disease, either hyperthyroidism or ophthalmopathy (not recorded which).

The chain has TRBV6-1 and TRBJ2-5; tentative D call: TRBD1 (6 bases). Trimming removed 4 bases from V and 4 bases from J, with 16 bases in between. Germline CDR1 is MNHNS and CDR2 is SASEGT. There are 15 residues in the CDR3. For the CDR3, the DNA is TGTGCCAGCAGTGGACCGCAAAAGGGGGTAGAGACCCAGTACTTC. Its protein product is CASSGPQKGVETQYF.

This chain connects TRBV24-1 to TRBJ1-1; D gene unclear. The CDR3 is 13 residues long. V lost 3 bases, J lost 1 base, and 5 bases lay in between. Germline V gene lookup returns CDR1 KGHDR and CDR2 SFDVKD. The CDR3 protein is CATSDRQNTEAFF. As DNA, the CDR3 is TGTGCCACCAGTGATAGACAGAACACTGAAGCTTTCTTT.

This clonotype was picked up a small number of times. This chain uses TRBV7-2 with TRBJ1-4, with no clear D. The CDR3 totals 13 residues. CDR1 is SGHTA and CDR2 is FQGNSA in the germline V gene. Trimming removed 3 bases at V and 7 bases at J, with 9 bases between. The CDR3 loop is CASSFAFSEKLFF. The CDR3 coding sequence is TGTGCCAGCAGCTTTGCATTTAGTGAAAAACTGTTTTTT.

This clonotype was observed a few times. The rearrangement joins TRBV13 to TRBJ1-5; D gene unclear. The CDR3 totals 13 residues. V dropped 0 bases and J dropped 6 bases, with 6 bases sitting between them. The V gene's germline CDR1 is PRHDT and CDR2 FYEKMQ (reference sequence). The CDR3 nucleotides are TGTGCCAGCAGCTTAGGTAGAATTCAGCCCCAGCATTTT. It is translated as CASSLGRIQPQHF. The complete variable domain, with remaining parts taken from reference TRBV13 and TRBJ1-5, reads AAGVIQSPRHLIKEKRETATLKCYPIPRHDTVYWYQQGPGQDPQFLISFYEKMQSDKGSIPDRFSAQQFSDYHSELNMSSLELGDSALYFCASSLGRIQPQHFGDGTRLSIL.